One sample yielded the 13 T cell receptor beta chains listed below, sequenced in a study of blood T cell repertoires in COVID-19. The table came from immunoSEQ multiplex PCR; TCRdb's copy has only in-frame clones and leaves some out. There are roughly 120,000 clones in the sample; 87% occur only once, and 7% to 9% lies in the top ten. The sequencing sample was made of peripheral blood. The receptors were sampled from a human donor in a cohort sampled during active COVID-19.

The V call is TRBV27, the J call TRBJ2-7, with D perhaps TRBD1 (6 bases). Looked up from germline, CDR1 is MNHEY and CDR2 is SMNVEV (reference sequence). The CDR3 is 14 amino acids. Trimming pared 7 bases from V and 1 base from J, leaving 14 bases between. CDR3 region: CASTPPGQSYEQYF. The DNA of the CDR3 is TGTGCCAGCACCCCCCCGGGACAATCCTACGAGCAGTACTTC.

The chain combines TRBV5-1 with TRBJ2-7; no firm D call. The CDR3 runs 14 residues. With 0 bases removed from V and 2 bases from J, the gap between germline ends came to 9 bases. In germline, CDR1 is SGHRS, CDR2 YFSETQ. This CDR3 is CASSLESSAYEQYF. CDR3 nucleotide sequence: TGCGCCAGCAGCTTGGAAAGTTCAGCCTACGAGCAGTACTTC.

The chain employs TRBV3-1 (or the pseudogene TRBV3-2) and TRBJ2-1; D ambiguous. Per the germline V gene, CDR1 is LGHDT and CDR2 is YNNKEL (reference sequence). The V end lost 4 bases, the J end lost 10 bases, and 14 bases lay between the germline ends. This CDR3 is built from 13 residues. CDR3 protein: CASSLLSLQEQFF. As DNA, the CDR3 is TGTGCCAGCAGCCTTCTTAGCTTGCAAGAGCAGTTCTTC.

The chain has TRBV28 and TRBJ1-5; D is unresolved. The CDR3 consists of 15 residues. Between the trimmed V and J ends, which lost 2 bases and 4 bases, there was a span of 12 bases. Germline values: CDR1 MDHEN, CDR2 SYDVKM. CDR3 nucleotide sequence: TGTGCCAGCAGTTTAGAGGGTTTGGGTAATCAGCCCCAGCATTTT. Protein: CASSLEGLGNQPQHF.

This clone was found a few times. CDR3 sequence (DNA): TGTGCCAGCAGCCCGGGATACACTGAAGCTTTCTTT. It encodes CASSPGYTEAFF. The chain combines TRBV5-5 with TRBJ1-1; no clear D. This CDR3 is built from 12 residues. V dropped 4 bases and J dropped 3 bases, with 7 bases sitting between them. CDR1 SGHKS and CDR2 YYEKEE come from the germline V gene (reference sequence).

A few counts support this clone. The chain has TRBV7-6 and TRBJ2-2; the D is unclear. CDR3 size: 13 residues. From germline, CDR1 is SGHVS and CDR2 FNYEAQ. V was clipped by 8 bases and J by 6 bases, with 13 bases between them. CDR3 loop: CASCLDQAGELFF. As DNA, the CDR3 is TGTGCCAGCTGTTTAGACCAGGCCGGGGAGCTGTTTTTT.

The CDR3 region is CATSDSDRGVSEAFF. The CDR3 DNA reads as TGTGCCACCAGTGATTCTGACAGGGGTGTTTCTGAAGCTTTCTTT. J is TRBJ1-1 and V is TRBV24-1, with 8 bases that match TRBD1. The CDR3 sequence is 15 residues long. CDR1 is KGHDR and CDR2 is SFDVKD in the germline V gene. Losses at the gene ends were 2 bases for V and 6 bases for J; bases not matched to a gene: 7.

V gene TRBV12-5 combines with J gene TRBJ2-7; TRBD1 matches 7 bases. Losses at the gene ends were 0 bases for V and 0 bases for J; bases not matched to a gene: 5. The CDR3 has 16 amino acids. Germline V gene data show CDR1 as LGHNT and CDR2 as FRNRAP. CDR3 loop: CASGLVQTGNSYEQYF. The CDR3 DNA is TGTGCTAGTGGTTTGGTTCAGACAGGGAACTCCTACGAGCAGTACTTC.

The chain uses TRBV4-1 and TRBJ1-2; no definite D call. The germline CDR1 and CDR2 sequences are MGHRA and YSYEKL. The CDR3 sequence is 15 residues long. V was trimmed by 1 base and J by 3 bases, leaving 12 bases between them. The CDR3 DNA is TGCGCCAGCAGCCAAGGGCGGGGAGGCGACTATGGCTACACCTTC. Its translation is CASSQGRGGDYGYTF.

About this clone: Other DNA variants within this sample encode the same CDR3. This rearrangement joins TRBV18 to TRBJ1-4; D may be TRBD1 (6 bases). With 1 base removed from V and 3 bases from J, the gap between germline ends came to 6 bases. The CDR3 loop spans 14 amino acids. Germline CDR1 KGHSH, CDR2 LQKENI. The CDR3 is CASSPQGANEKLFF. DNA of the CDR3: TGTGCCAGCTCACCACAGGGGGCTAATGAAAAACTGTTTTTT.

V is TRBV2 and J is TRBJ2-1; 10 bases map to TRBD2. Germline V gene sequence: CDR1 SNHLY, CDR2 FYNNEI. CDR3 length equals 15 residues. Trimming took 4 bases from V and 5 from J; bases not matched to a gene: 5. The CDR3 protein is CASSAVSGGHNEQFF. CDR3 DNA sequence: TGTGCCAGCAGTGCCGTTAGCGGGGGGCACAATGAGCAGTTCTTC.

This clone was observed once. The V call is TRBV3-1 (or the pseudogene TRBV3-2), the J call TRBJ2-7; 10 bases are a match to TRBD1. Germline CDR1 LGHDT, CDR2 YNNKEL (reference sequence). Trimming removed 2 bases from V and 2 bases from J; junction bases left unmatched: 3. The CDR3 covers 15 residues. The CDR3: CASSQTGQGAYEQYF. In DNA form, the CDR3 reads TGTGCCAGCAGCCAAACCGGACAGGGGGCCTACGAGCAGTACTTC.

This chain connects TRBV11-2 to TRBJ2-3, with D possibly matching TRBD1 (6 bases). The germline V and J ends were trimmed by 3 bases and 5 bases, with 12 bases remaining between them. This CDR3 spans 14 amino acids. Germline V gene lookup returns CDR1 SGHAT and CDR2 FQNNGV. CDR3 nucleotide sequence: TGTGCCAGCAGCTTTGACAGGAGCCAAGATACGCAGTATTTT. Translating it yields CASSFDRSQDTQYF. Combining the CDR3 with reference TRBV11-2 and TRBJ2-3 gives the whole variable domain EAGVAQSPRYKIIEKRQSVAFWCNPISGHATLYWYQQILGQGPKLLIQFQNNGVVDDSQLPKDRFSAERLKGVDSTLKIQPAKLEDSAVYLCASSFDRSQDTQYFGPGTRLTVL.